The 10 T cell receptor beta chains presented below share a single source sample, sequenced in a study of spatial heterogeneity in lung cancer. Overall study findings and caveats: It was found that expanded intratumoral alpha and beta TCR counts tracked tumor mutation counts.

TCRdb recomputed calls from the 5' RACE reads with MiXCR, one row per CDR3 protein. The data show 15,000 or so distinct CDR3 sequences, roughly 4.7% seen once. These receptors have no known antigen. The sample's time point: sample taken at primary tumor resection. The sequencing here drew on lung tumor tissue, taken at surgery. Every receptor here comes from a female donor with early-stage non-small cell lung cancer.

This clonotype has a count of ten or more. The chain is built from TRBV18 and TRBJ2-1, with D perhaps TRBD2 (5 bases). Germline V lookup: CDR1 KGHSH, CDR2 LQKENI. V was cut by 0 bases and J by 10 bases, with 10 bases left in between. The CDR3 consists of 13 residues. The CDR3 nucleotides are TGTGCCAGCTCACCACCGCTAGCACGGGAGCAGTTCTTC. This gives the protein CASSPPLAREQFF.

This clonotype was counted ten times or more. The chain links TRBV25-1 to TRBJ2-7; 7 bases fit TRBD2. Germline assignment: CDR1 MGHDK and CDR2 SYGVNS. CDR3 length equals 13 residues. After removal of 9 bases from V and 2 bases from J, the junction contained 7 bases not matched to a gene. The CDR3 DNA follows: TGTGCCAGTGGAGACACTAGCGCCTACGAGCAGTACTTC. Protein: CASGDTSAYEQYF.

The table lists this clonotype with many counts. CDR3 nucleotide sequence: TGTGCCAGCAGTCCCCATGACAGGGGATCGACCGAGCAGTACTTC. As protein: CASSPHDRGSTEQYF. The chain joins TRBV12-3 or TRBV12-4 to TRBJ2-7; 8 nucleotides align to TRBD1. V gave up 5 bases and J gave up 6 bases; unmatched junction bases: 12. The CDR3 spans 15 residues.

This clonotype was counted a few times. This chain uses TRBV20-1 with TRBJ1-4; 9 bases fit TRBD1. V shed 4 bases and J 9 bases; nucleotides not matched to a gene: 6. The CDR3 has 13 amino acids. The germline V gene encodes CDR1 DFQATT and CDR2 SNEGSKA (reference sequence). The CDR3 is CSATGTGLKKLFF. The CDR3 nucleotides are TGCAGTGCTACCGGGACAGGGCTGAAAAAACTGTTTTTT.

Many counts were recorded for this clonotype. The rearrangement joins TRBV6-5 to TRBJ1-1; a possible D gene is TRBD1 (6 bases). The CDR3 runs 13 residues. Trimming left V 10 bases short and J 4 bases short, with 16 bases between. Germline CDR1 reads MNHEY; CDR2 reads SVGAGI. This chain's CDR3 is CATRYQGTTEAFF. DNA of the CDR3: TGTGCCACCCGATATCAGGGGACCACTGAAGCTTTCTTT.

This clonotype came up many times. CDR3 in amino acids: CASSLDYGGVRSEQYF. DNA of the CDR3: TGTGCCAGCAGTTTAGACTACGGGGGCGTGAGGAGCGAGCAGTACTTC. The V and J genes are TRBV12-3 or TRBV12-4 and TRBJ2-7; D possibly matches TRBD1 or TRBD2 (6 bases each). Trimming took off 1 base at V and 6 bases at J, with 19 bases between the two ends. CDR3 size: 16 residues.

This clonotype has just a few counts. The CDR3: CASSRLTGTQYF. For the CDR3, the DNA is TGTGCCAGCAGCCGCTTGACAGGAACGCAGTATTTT. V and J are TRBV6-2 or TRBV6-3 and TRBJ2-3, with D possibly being TRBD1 (6 bases). Germline loops: CDR1 MNHEY, CDR2 SVGEGT. V was clipped by 6 bases and J by 9 bases, with 13 bases between them. The CDR3 has 12 amino acids.

This clonotype was found many times. The CDR3 reads CASSSTHITTGNTEAFF. CDR3 sequence (DNA): TGTGCCAGCAGCTCAACCCATATTACGACAGGAAACACTGAAGCTTTCTTT. This chain uses TRBV7-9 with TRBJ1-1; a weak D match, TRBD1 (6 bases). The V end was cut by 4 bases, the J end by 2 bases, with 20 bases between. Per germline, CDR1 SEHNR and CDR2 FQNEAQ (reference sequence). The CDR3 covers 17 residues.

This clonotype was counted ten times or more. The chain couples TRBV5-1 to TRBJ1-5; no clear D. The V gene lost 4 bases and the J gene lost 2 bases, with 7 bases spanning the gap. The CDR3 has 13 residues. CDR1 SGHRS and CDR2 YFSETQ come from the germline V gene. The CDR3 DNA sequence: TGCGCCAGCAGCCCAGTGGGCAATCAGCCCCAGCATTTT. Its protein is CASSPVGNQPQHF.

V gene TRBV7-3 combines with J gene TRBJ2-2; D might be TRBD2 (7 bases). CDR3 size: 16 residues. Germline V gene lookup returns CDR1 SGHTA and CDR2 FQGTGA. Trimming removed 4 bases at V and 5 bases at J, with 17 bases between. In DNA form, the CDR3 reads TGTGCCAGCAGCTCCGATGCGGGGGCCTTGACCGGGGAGCTGTTTTTT. Translated: CASSSDAGALTGELFF.